This T cell receptor beta chain was sequenced during a study of cytomegalovirus exposure and HLA in healthy donors. As regards this clone: The antigen is undetermined.

It was the roughly 120-subject validation cohort, separate from the approximately 620-subject first cohort, to which the donors belonged. Trimming removed 2 bases from V and 4 bases from J, with 12 bases in between. Germline-derived CDR1 and CDR2 are MDHEN and SYDVKM. The CDR3 sequence is 15 residues long. Overall study findings and caveats: The classifier reportedly diagnosed cytomegalovirus status with high specificity and sensitivity. The study listed roughly 160 cytomegalovirus-associated TCR beta chains.

Clones were read by immunoSEQ multiplex PCR, and TCRdb kept only the in-frame ones, dropping some. The profile shows more than 95,000 clones, around 94% of them singletons. The material sequenced was PBMCs. This TCR came from a woman between 18 and 29 years old in good health and CMV-seronegative. The rearrangement joins TRBV28 to TRBJ1-5; weak D call: TRBD1 (5 bases). CDR3 DNA sequence: TGTGCCAGCAGTTTAAATGACAGAAAGAATCAGCCCCAGCATTTT. Its protein product is CASSLNDRKNQPQHF.